This T cell receptor (beta chain) was recorded in a study of Graves' ophthalmopathy and Graves' hyperthyroidism. This CDR3 contains 13 residues. Trimming shortened V by 4 bases and J by 2 bases, and 8 bases separated the two germline ends. CDR1 SGHAT and CDR2 FQNNGV come from the germline V gene. Newly diagnosed hyperthyroidism donors, aged 18 to 65, duration under 2 months. Serum thyroxine and TRAb, along with clinical symptoms, thyroid ultrasound and orbital computed tomography, were what diagnosis relied on. Amplification targeted the TCR beta CDR3 regions, with RNA transcripts as the source material. HTBI primers primed a first-round RT-PCR, and a second-round multiplex PCR followed. TCRdb independently ran MiXCR on the multiplex PCR reads; one entry per CDR3 protein. The table includes hundreds of thousands of distinct CDR3 sequences, approximately 22% detected once.

The sequenced material came from peripheral blood. The chain combines TRBV11-2 with TRBJ2-5; no clear D gene. This TCR came from a woman aged 18-29 years with stable Graves' hyperthyroidism. Some clones in this sample may be carry-over from other donors' samples. The CDR3 sequence is CASSSMRQETQYF. The CDR3 nucleotides read TGTGCCAGCAGCTCAATGAGACAAGAGACCCAGTACTTC.